Listed below are T cell receptor beta chains from one sample, sequenced in a study of T cell responses to AZD1222 COVID-19 vaccine. Profiled with immunoSEQ multiplex PCR; TCRdb holds only in-frame clones, not every one. Among 90,000 or so clones listed, about 87% were seen once. The source material was peripheral blood, sampled on day 0 of AZD1222 vaccination. These receptors came from an adult in good health. Each CDR3 is given with its conserved first and last residue. Fields, in order: V gene, J gene, CDR3 protein.

v_call: TRBV7-9
j_call: TRBJ1-6
cdr3_aa: CASSLRQGENSPLHF

v_call: TRBV25-1
j_call: TRBJ2-1
cdr3_aa: CASSELRTSGYNEQFF

v_call: TRBV6-5
j_call: TRBJ2-7
cdr3_aa: CASRAGTASSYEQYF

v_call: TRBV7-3
j_call: TRBJ2-1
cdr3_aa: CASSTKAGGPGNEQFF

v_call: TRBV28
j_call: TRBJ2-7
cdr3_aa: CASSRDRVAYEQYF

v_call: TRBV7-9
j_call: TRBJ1-5
cdr3_aa: CASSLMDTGQPQHF

v_call: TRBV5-4
j_call: TRBJ1-2
cdr3_aa: CASSLGQGSGGYTF

v_call: TRBV6-5
j_call: TRBJ1-5
cdr3_aa: CASSWGYSNQPQHF

v_call: TRBV7-3
j_call: TRBJ1-1
cdr3_aa: CASSPMGGTEAFF

v_call: TRBV6-5
j_call: TRBJ1-1
cdr3_aa: CASQQLMGSGTEAFF

v_call: TRBV6-5
j_call: TRBJ1-1
cdr3_aa: CASSLSVNTEAFF

v_call: TRBV3-1/TRBV3-2
j_call: TRBJ2-7
cdr3_aa: CASSQTSIYEQYF

v_call: TRBV3-1/TRBV3-2
j_call: TRBJ1-2
cdr3_aa: CASSQGPRGYTF

v_call: TRBV28
j_call: TRBJ2-3
cdr3_aa: CASSSAGGGQDTQYF

v_call: TRBV7-4
j_call: TRBJ1-5
cdr3_aa: CASSLASQGGNQPQHF

v_call: TRBV5-1
j_call: TRBJ1-1
cdr3_aa: CASSLAYEGSRGTEAFF

v_call: TRBV5-1
j_call: TRBJ2-2
cdr3_aa: CASTRQANTGELFF

v_call: TRBV7-2
j_call: TRBJ2-3
cdr3_aa: CASSLDLATDTQYF

v_call: TRBV29-1
j_call: TRBJ2-7
cdr3_aa: CSVEGTDGGRGLQYF

v_call: TRBV7-6
j_call: TRBJ1-1
cdr3_aa: CASSLAQGTEAFF

v_call: TRBV7-2
j_call: TRBJ1-5
cdr3_aa: CASSPRRGAAQPQHF

v_call: TRBV15
j_call: TRBJ1-5
cdr3_aa: CATRRRENNQPQHF

v_call: TRBV9
j_call: TRBJ2-7
cdr3_aa: CASSVSPGGVYEQYF

v_call: TRBV18
j_call: TRBJ1-1
cdr3_aa: CASSPGAMALAEAFF

v_call: TRBV3-1/TRBV3-2
j_call: TRBJ2-1
cdr3_aa: CASSALAGGPSEQFF

v_call: TRBV3-1/TRBV3-2
j_call: TRBJ2-3
cdr3_aa: CASSQLAGGQVDTQYF

v_call: TRBV9
j_call: TRBJ2-7
cdr3_aa: CASSPGTSYEQYF

v_call: TRBV15
j_call: TRBJ1-6
cdr3_aa: CATSRDYRGQAGRNSPLHF

v_call: TRBV6-2/TRBV6-3
j_call: TRBJ2-7
cdr3_aa: CASSYREVGEQYF

v_call: TRBV6-2/TRBV6-3
j_call: TRBJ2-5
cdr3_aa: CASSSISGSRQETQYF

v_call: TRBV2
j_call: TRBJ1-5
cdr3_aa: CASSLSGKSNQPQHF

v_call: TRBV7-8
j_call: TRBJ1-2
cdr3_aa: CASSLGGHSYYGYTF

v_call: TRBV30
j_call: TRBJ2-7
cdr3_aa: CAWMGQTVSYEQYF

v_call: TRBV14
j_call: TRBJ1-2
cdr3_aa: CASSQGQGRKGYTF

v_call: TRBV11-2
j_call: TRBJ1-1
cdr3_aa: CASSLDVFRGAEAFF

v_call: TRBV7-2
j_call: TRBJ2-2
cdr3_aa: CASSFSPETGELFF

v_call: TRBV6-5
j_call: TRBJ2-1
cdr3_aa: CASSYGERDPYNEQFF

v_call: TRBV14
j_call: TRBJ1-6
cdr3_aa: CASSQARGDLSPLHF

v_call: TRBV28
j_call: TRBJ2-5
cdr3_aa: CASSLQGMEGETQYF

v_call: TRBV30
j_call: TRBJ1-1
cdr3_aa: CAWSVEGTDTEAFF

v_call: TRBV28
j_call: TRBJ1-5
cdr3_aa: CASTQGGGPNQPQHF

v_call: TRBV5-1
j_call: TRBJ2-2
cdr3_aa: CASSLTGASHTGELFF

v_call: TRBV5-1
j_call: TRBJ2-5
cdr3_aa: CASSLVGRYQETQYF

v_call: TRBV19
j_call: TRBJ2-4
cdr3_aa: CASSLRDWKNIQYF

v_call: TRBV5-5
j_call: TRBJ2-6
cdr3_aa: CASSADGSGANVLTF

v_call: TRBV6-5
j_call: TRBJ2-7
cdr3_aa: CASSYSLAGHYEQYF

v_call: TRBV18
j_call: TRBJ2-7
cdr3_aa: CASSPPASKSSYEQYF

v_call: TRBV2
j_call: TRBJ2-3
cdr3_aa: CASSPDGGLSTDTQYF

v_call: TRBV19
j_call: TRBJ2-5
cdr3_aa: CASRGQGKETQYF

v_call: TRBV10-3
j_call: TRBJ2-3
cdr3_aa: CASGTTDTQYF

v_call: TRBV12-3/TRBV12-4
j_call: TRBJ1-3
cdr3_aa: CASSLSGGNTIYF

v_call: TRBV14
j_call: TRBJ2-7
cdr3_aa: CASSLDSGRSYEQYF

v_call: TRBV5-1
j_call: TRBJ2-2
cdr3_aa: CASSHTISGANTGELFF

v_call: TRBV27
j_call: TRBJ2-5
cdr3_aa: CASSRELKQTQYF

v_call: TRBV25-1
j_call: TRBJ1-2
cdr3_aa: CASSERSGSGYTF